A selection of T cell receptor beta chains follows, all from one sample in a study of blood T cell repertoires in COVID-19. Libraries were prepared by immunoSEQ multiplex PCR; TCRdb keeps only in-frame clonotypes and omits some of them. The table has roughly 80,000 clones, about nine tenths seen once; the top ten hold roughly a sixth. Sample: peripheral blood. The origin of the receptors is a man older than 75 in a cohort sampled during active COVID-19. CDR3s include the opening cysteine and the closing phenylalanine or tryptophan. A D gene is named only where the DNA matches it firmly. The size entry is marked missing in some rows and otherwise reads once, few, many or a size class.

d_gene	v_gene	abundance	j_gene	CDR3nt	CDR3aa
NA	TRBV6-5	NA	TRBJ1-1	TGTGCCAGCAGTTACTCGACTGGGAGAGCTTTCTTT	CASSYSTGRAFF
TRBD2	TRBV7-9	NA	TRBJ2-5	TGTGCCAGCAGTCCCGGACTAGCGCTACGAGAGACCCAGTACTTC	CASSPGLALRETQYF
NA	TRBV7-2	NA	TRBJ1-5	TGTGCCAGCAGCTTGGAAAGACAGGTCACTCAGCCCCAGCATTTT	CASSLERQVTQPQHF
TRBD1	TRBV19	NA	TRBJ1-6	TGTGCCAGTACCGACAGGGGTGCGGAAAATTCACCCCTCCACTTT	CASTDRGAENSPLHF
TRBD2	TRBV19	NA	TRBJ2-7	TGTGCCAGTAGACGACAGCGGGGGGGCCCCTACGAGCAGTACTTC	CASRRQRGGPYEQYF
NA	TRBV28	once	TRBJ2-3	TGTGCCAGCAGGGGCGGGCATACGCAGTATTTT	CASRGGHTQYF
TRBD2	TRBV3-1/TRBV3-2	NA	TRBJ2-3	TGTGCCAGCAGCCAACTCAGCGGGGGGGCAGATACGCAGTATTTT	CASSQLSGGADTQYF
TRBD2	TRBV2	NA	TRBJ2-1	TGTGCCAGCAGTGAAACGAGCGGGGGGGCCACTGAGCAGTTCTTC	CASSETSGGATEQFF
TRBD2	TRBV11-3	NA	TRBJ2-2	TGTGCCAGCAGCTTAGTGCTTAGCGGGGGGAACACCGGGGAGCTGTTTTTT	CASSLVLSGGNTGELFF
NA	TRBV2	NA	TRBJ2-2	TGTGCCAGCTCTGAGGGACTGGCTTACACCGGGGAGCTGTTTTTT	CASSEGLAYTGELFF
NA	TRBV6-5	NA	TRBJ2-3	TGTGCCAGCAGTTACGGAGCAGGGCGGGGAGATACGCAGTATTTT	CASSYGAGRGDTQYF
NA	TRBV12-3/TRBV12-4	NA	TRBJ2-3	TGTGCCAGCAGTTGGAGACGGACAGATACGCAGTATTTT	CASSWRRTDTQYF
NA	TRBV20-1	NA	TRBJ1-2	TGCAGTGCTAGTGAAGTACTCGCCGGGGAGATCACCTTC	CSASEVLAGEITF
NA	TRBV7-9	NA	TRBJ1-1	TGTGCCAGCAGCGCCCTAGACACTGAAGCTTTCTTT	CASSALDTEAFF
TRBD1	TRBV19	NA	TRBJ1-1	TGTGCCAGTAGTGAAACAGGGGGCTCTCTCCCTTGGGCTTTCTTT	CASSETGGSLPWAFF
NA	TRBV5-6	NA	TRBJ1-6	TGTGCCAGCAGCTTGGTCAGGTCGAATTCACCCCTCCACTTT	CASSLVRSNSPLHF
NA	TRBV6-4	NA	TRBJ1-5	TGTGCCAGCAGTGACGTGTCAGGGTATAGCAATCAGCCCCAGCATTTT	CASSDVSGYSNQPQHF
NA	TRBV4-1	NA	TRBJ1-5	TGCGCCAGCAGCCAAGATGCAGACTATAGCAATCAGCCCCAGCATTTT	CASSQDADYSNQPQHF
TRBD1	TRBV3-1/TRBV3-2	NA	TRBJ1-3	TGTGCCAGCAGTAGGACAGGGCACTTAGCTGGAAACACCATATATTTT	CASSRTGHLAGNTIYF
TRBD1	TRBV27	NA	TRBJ1-5	TGTGCCAGTGCTCACAGGGGGGATCAGCCCCAGCATTTT	CASAHRGDQPQHF
NA	TRBV10-3	once	TRBJ1-4	TGTGCCACCCTCAGGGGAGAAGGTGAAAAACTGTTTTTT	CATLRGEGEKLFF
NA	TRBV5-5	NA	TRBJ1-4	TGTGCCAGCAGCTTACTAACAACTAATGAAAAACTGTTTTTT	CASSLLTTNEKLFF
NA	TRBV7-2	NA	TRBJ2-3	TGTGCCAGCAGTGCCCTCGGGACTCGAGCGGATACGCAGTATTTT	CASSALGTRADTQYF
NA	TRBV5-6	NA	TRBJ2-3	TGTGCCAGCAGCTTTGCGGGGCGCGCAACGGGAGATACGCAGTATTTT	CASSFAGRATGDTQYF
TRBD1	TRBV18	NA	TRBJ1-1	TGTGCCAGCTCACCTCAAGGGACAGGGGGTAGGACTGAAGCTTTCTTT	CASSPQGTGGRTEAFF
TRBD2	TRBV7-2	NA	TRBJ2-5	TGTGCCAGCAGCGGCCCTAGCGGGGGGGCCGGAGAGACCCAGTACTTC	CASSGPSGGAGETQYF
TRBD2	TRBV5-1	NA	TRBJ2-1	TGCGCCAGCAGCCCACTAGCGGGGGGGCCTGGTGAGCAGTTCTTC	CASSPLAGGPGEQFF
TRBD2	TRBV29-1	NA	TRBJ2-2	TGCAGCGTTGAGAACAGCGGGGGGACCGGGGAGCTGTTTTTT	CSVENSGGTGELFF
TRBD1	TRBV19	few	TRBJ1-3	TGTGCCAGTACCAGGGACAGGACCTCTGGAAACACCATATATTTT	CASTRDRTSGNTIYF
NA	TRBV6-2/TRBV6-3	NA	TRBJ2-4	TGTGCCAGCAGTCCGCTCACTCTAGCCAAAAACATTCAGTACTTC	CASSPLTLAKNIQYF
NA	TRBV3-1/TRBV3-2	NA	TRBJ2-1	TGTGCCAGCAGCCAATCGGGCAATGAGCAGTTCTTC	CASSQSGNEQFF
NA	TRBV20-1	NA	TRBJ2-7	TGCAGTGCTAGTGGCGGGGGCGGCGAGCAGTACTTC	CSASGGGGEQYF
TRBD1	TRBV2	NA	TRBJ1-2	TGTGCCAGCAGTGAATGGACAGGGGACGGCTACACCTTC	CASSEWTGDGYTF
NA	TRBV5-6	NA	TRBJ2-3	TGTGCCAGCAGACCCCTGAGAGGCTACCGCACAGATACGCAGTATTTT	CASRPLRGYRTDTQYF
TRBD2	TRBV7-7	few	TRBJ2-2	TGTGCCAGCTCCCCTAGCGGGGTAGCGAACACCGGGGAGCTGTTTTTT	CASSPSGVANTGELFF
TRBD1	TRBV28	NA	TRBJ1-1	TGTGCCAGCAGTAGTACGGGACAGGGGAACACTGAAGCTTTCTTT	CASSSTGQGNTEAFF
TRBD2	TRBV19	once	TRBJ2-3	TGTGCCAGTAGTACGGAGAGCGGGGGGGCAGGTACGCAGTATTTT	CASSTESGGAGTQYF
NA	TRBV6-2/TRBV6-3	NA	TRBJ1-5	TGTGCCAGCAGTTACAGGGAGGTGGCTGGCAATCAGCCCCAGCATTTT	CASSYREVAGNQPQHF
TRBD1	TRBV29-1	once	TRBJ2-2	TGCAGCGTTCGGGGACAGGTGGACACCGGGGAGCTGTTTTTT	CSVRGQVDTGELFF
TRBD1	TRBV2	NA	TRBJ2-5	TGTGCCAGCAGTCGTGGGACAGGCCAACAAGAGACCCAGTACTTC	CASSRGTGQQETQYF
NA	TRBV19	once	TRBJ1-5	TGTGCCAGTAGTATGCGGGGTAGTAGAAATCAGCCCCAGCATTTT	CASSMRGSRNQPQHF
TRBD1	TRBV19	NA	TRBJ1-1	TGTGCCAGTAGTATAGTCTTACAGGGGGCCACTGAAGCTTTCTTT	CASSIVLQGATEAFF
NA	TRBV19	once	TRBJ1-4	TGTGCCAGTAATCTTCGCGGTGAAAAACTGTTTTTT	CASNLRGEKLFF
NA	TRBV6-2/TRBV6-3	NA	TRBJ1-1	TGTGCCAGCAGTTACGATCGACGTATAGGGAGCGCTGAAGCTTTCTTT	CASSYDRRIGSAEAFF
TRBD2	TRBV13	NA	TRBJ2-1	TGTGCCAGCAGCTTATGGACTAGCGGGGGGCCCGGCTACAATGAGCAGTTCTTC	CASSLWTSGGPGYNEQFF
NA	TRBV3-1/TRBV3-2	NA	TRBJ1-4	TGTGCCAGCAGACGCGGGGGTGAAAAACTGTTTTTT	CASRRGGEKLFF
NA	TRBV5-1	NA	TRBJ2-3	TGCGCCAGCAGCTTGGCCAGGACAGGAGGGTCAGATACGCAGTATTTT	CASSLARTGGSDTQYF
TRBD1	TRBV29-1	NA	TRBJ2-1	TGCAGCGCTGAGACAGGGAGCTCCTACAATGAGCAGTTCTTC	CSAETGSSYNEQFF
NA	TRBV11-3	NA	TRBJ2-3	TGTGCCAGCAGCGGCTCTGCGGTGGATACGCAGTATTTT	CASSGSAVDTQYF
TRBD1	TRBV27	NA	TRBJ1-2	TGTGCCAGCAGTTTCCACGACAGGGTCGATGGCTACACCTTC	CASSFHDRVDGYTF
TRBD1	TRBV6-2/TRBV6-3	NA	TRBJ1-5	TGTGCCAGCAGTAAGTGGACAGGGGGCTCCAGCAATCAGCCCCAGCATTTT	CASSKWTGGSSNQPQHF
TRBD1	TRBV5-1	NA	TRBJ2-3	TGCGCCAGCAGCCAGGGGGCAGGGACAGATACGCAGTATTTT	CASSQGAGTDTQYF
NA	TRBV6-2/TRBV6-3	NA	TRBJ2-5	TGTGCCAGCAGTTATACTAGCCGACAAGAGACCCAGTACTTC	CASSYTSRQETQYF
TRBD1	TRBV7-2	once	TRBJ1-1	TGTGCCAGCAGCAGACAGGGGTTCGGTGCTGAAGCTTTCTTT	CASSRQGFGAEAFF
NA	TRBV12-3/TRBV12-4	NA	TRBJ1-2	TGTGCCAGCAGGCTTGGGGGCGGCTACACCTTC	CASRLGGGYTF
TRBD1	TRBV18	NA	TRBJ1-1	TGTGCCAGCTCATGGGACAGCTCGAACACTGAAGCTTTCTTT	CASSWDSSNTEAFF
NA	TRBV5-6	NA	TRBJ2-3	TGTGCCAGCAACTTTTTGGCGGCTAGCACAGATACGCAGTATTTT	CASNFLAASTDTQYF
NA	TRBV3-1/TRBV3-2	NA	TRBJ1-6	TGTGCCAGCAGCCAAGATAGGCCAGGGAAGGCACCCCTCCACTTT	CASSQDRPGKAPLHF
NA	TRBV5-8	few	TRBJ1-1	TGTGCCAGCAGCTGGGATTTGGGGGGAGGGAGTAACACTGAAGCTTTCTTT	CASSWDLGGGSNTEAFF
NA	TRBV7-8	NA	TRBJ2-7	TGTGCCAGCAGCTCTAGCTCGTTCAGAAGCCAGCAGTACTTC	CASSSSSFRSQQYF